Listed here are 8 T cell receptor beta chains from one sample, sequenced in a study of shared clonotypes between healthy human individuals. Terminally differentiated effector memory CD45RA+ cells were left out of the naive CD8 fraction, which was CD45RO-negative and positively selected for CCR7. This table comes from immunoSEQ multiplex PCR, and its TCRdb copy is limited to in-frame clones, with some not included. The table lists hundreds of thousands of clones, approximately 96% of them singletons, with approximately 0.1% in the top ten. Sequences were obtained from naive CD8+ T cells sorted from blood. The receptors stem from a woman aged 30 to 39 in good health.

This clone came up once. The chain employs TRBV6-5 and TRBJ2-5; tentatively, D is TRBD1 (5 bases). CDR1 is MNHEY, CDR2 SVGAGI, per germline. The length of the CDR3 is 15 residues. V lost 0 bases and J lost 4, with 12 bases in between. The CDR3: CASSYSGQGGETQYF. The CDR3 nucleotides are TGTGCCAGCAGTTACTCGGGGCAGGGTGGAGAGACCCAGTACTTC.

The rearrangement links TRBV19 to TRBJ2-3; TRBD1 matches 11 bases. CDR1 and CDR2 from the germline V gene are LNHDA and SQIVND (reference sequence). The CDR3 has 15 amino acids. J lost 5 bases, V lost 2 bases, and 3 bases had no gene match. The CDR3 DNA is TGTGCCAGTAGTATAATGGACAGGGGGCAAGATACGCAGTATTTT. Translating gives CASSIMDRGQDTQYF.

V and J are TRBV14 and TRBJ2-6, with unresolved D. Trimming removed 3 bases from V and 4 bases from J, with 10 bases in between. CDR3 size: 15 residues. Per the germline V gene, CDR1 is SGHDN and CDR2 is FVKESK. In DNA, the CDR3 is TGTGCCAGCAGCCATTTTTCCGGAGGGGCCAACGTCCTGACTTTC. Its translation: CASSHFSGGANVLTF.

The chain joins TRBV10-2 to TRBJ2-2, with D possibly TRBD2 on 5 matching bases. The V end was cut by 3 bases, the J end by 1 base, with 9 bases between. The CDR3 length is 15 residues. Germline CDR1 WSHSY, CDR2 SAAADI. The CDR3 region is CASSEIALNTGELFF. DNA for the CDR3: TGCGCCAGCAGTGAAATAGCGCTGAACACCGGGGAGCTGTTTTTT.

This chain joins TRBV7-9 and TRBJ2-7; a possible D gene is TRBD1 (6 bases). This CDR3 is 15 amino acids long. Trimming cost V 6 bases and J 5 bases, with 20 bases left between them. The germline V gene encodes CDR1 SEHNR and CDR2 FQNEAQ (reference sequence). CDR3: CASRDMGHQEDEQYF. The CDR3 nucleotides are TGTGCCAGCAGGGACATGGGACACCAGGAAGACGAGCAGTACTTC.

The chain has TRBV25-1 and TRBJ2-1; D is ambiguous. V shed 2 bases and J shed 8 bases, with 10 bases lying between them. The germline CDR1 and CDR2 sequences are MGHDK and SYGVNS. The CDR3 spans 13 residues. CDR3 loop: CASSEASWDEQFF. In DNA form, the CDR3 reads TGTGCCAGCAGTGAAGCTAGTTGGGATGAGCAGTTCTTC.

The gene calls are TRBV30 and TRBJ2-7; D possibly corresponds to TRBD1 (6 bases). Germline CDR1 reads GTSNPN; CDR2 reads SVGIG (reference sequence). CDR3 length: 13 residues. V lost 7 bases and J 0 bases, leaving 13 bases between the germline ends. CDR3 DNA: TGTGCCTTGAGGACAGTGCACTCCTACGAGCAGTACTTC. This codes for CALRTVHSYEQYF.

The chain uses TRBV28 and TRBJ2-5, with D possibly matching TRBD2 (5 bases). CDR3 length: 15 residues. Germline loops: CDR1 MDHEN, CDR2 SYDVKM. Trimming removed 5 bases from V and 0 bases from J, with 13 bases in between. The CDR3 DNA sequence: TGTGCCAGCAGTCCTACCGAGACTAACCAAGAGACCCAGTACTTC. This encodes CASSPTETNQETQYF.